The present TCR beta chain was sequenced within a study of blood T cell repertoires in COVID-19. Study-wide background: Acute and convalescent COVID-19 specimens originated in the United States, Italy and Spain. PBMCs, B-cell-depleted T cells, or T cells provided the cDNA or gDNA that made up the material.

Study processing details: Quantification of nucleated cells was approximated via reference gene primer amplification. Measured with immunoSEQ multiplex PCR; TCRdb has only the in-frame clones, and not every one. V, J and clone size are taken as reported in that table, and D and trimming were inferred from the DNA itself. The table has approximately 260,000 clones, roughly 80% seen once. This CDR3 is 13 amino acids long. V trimming: 6 bases; J trimming: 3 bases; junction bases outside the gene matches: 5. Germline V gene lookup returns CDR1 MNHEY and CDR2 SVGAGI. This clonotype was obtained from a woman aged 60 to 75 with active or convalescent COVID-19. Sequences were obtained from peripheral blood. The chain combines TRBV6-5 with TRBJ2-7, with 7 bases identical to TRBD2. The DNA for the CDR3 is TGTGCCAGCAGGAGATCTAGCGGCTACGAGCAGTACTTC. It is translated as CASRRSSGYEQYF.